Listed below are T cell receptor beta chains from one sample, sequenced in a study of CD8 T cells in ankylosing spondylitis. TCRdb re-analysed the 5' RACE reads in MiXCR, keeping a single row per CDR3 protein. Here the sample spans around 540,000 distinct CDR3 sequences, 10% to 15% being singletons. The sample was blood, either unsorted or a sorted T cell fraction (not recorded which). The receptor source for this set is a male donor with ankylosing spondylitis. Each CDR3 is given with its conserved first and last residue. Each record gives: J gene, V gene, D gene, clone size, CDR3 DNA, CDR3 protein. A D gene is named only where the DNA matches it firmly. The size of a clone is reported for some rows only, either as once, few or many, or as a class for expanded clones.

J: TRBJ2-5; V: TRBV24-1; D: TRBD2; size: few; DNA: TGTGCCACCAGTGACAGCGGGAGGGCGCAAGAGACCCAGTACTTC; CDR3: CATSDSGRAQETQYF
J: TRBJ2-1; V: TRBV15; D: -; size: few; DNA: TGTGCCACCAGCAGAGACAGACACAATGAGCAGTTCTTC; CDR3: CATSRDRHNEQFF
J: TRBJ2-1; V: TRBV10-3; D: -; size: -; DNA: TGTGCCATCAGTGAGAGCGACAACTACAATGAGCAGTTCTTC; CDR3: CAISESDNYNEQFF
J: TRBJ2-3; V: TRBV20-1; D: TRBD2; size: few; DNA: TGCAGTGCCCCCCCGGTAGCGGGAGGGGATACGCAGTATTTT; CDR3: CSAPPVAGGDTQYF
J: TRBJ2-1; V: TRBV5-6; D: -; size: -; DNA: TGTGCCAGCAGCTTGACTCCAGCGGACTACAATGAGCAGTTCTTC; CDR3: CASSLTPADYNEQFF
J: TRBJ2-1; V: TRBV20-1; D: -; size: few; DNA: TGCAGTGCCGAACTGGGGCGGAAGCTAAACAATGAGCAGTTCTTC; CDR3: CSAELGRKLNNEQFF
J: TRBJ1-6; V: TRBV3-1; D: -; size: -; DNA: TGTGCCAGCAGCATACAGGGTGGCTCACCCCTCCACTTT; CDR3: CASSIQGGSPLHF
J: TRBJ2-2; V: TRBV19; D: TRBD2; size: -; DNA: TGTGCCTGTAGTTTGGGGCTAGCGGACACCGGGGAGCTGTTTTTT; CDR3: CACSLGLADTGELFF
J: TRBJ2-2; V: TRBV2; D: -; size: many; DNA: TGTGCCAGCAGCCAGACTACGAACACCGGGGAGCTGTTTTTT; CDR3: CASSQTTNTGELFF
J: TRBJ1-2; V: TRBV2; D: -; size: few; DNA: TGTGCCAGCAGTGTAGACGGGCGAAACTATGGCTACACCTTC; CDR3: CASSVDGRNYGYTF
J: TRBJ2-6; V: TRBV27; D: -; size: many; DNA: TGTGCCAGCAGTTTATCCCGAGCGGCCGGGGCCAACGTCCTGACTTTC; CDR3: CASSLSRAAGANVLTF
J: TRBJ2-7; V: TRBV2; D: -; size: -; DNA: TGTGCCAGCAGTGGCCTCAGGCACGAGCAGTACTTC; CDR3: CASSGLRHEQYF
J: TRBJ2-7; V: TRBV3-1; D: -; size: many; DNA: TGTGCCAGCAGCCAGGGTCCCTACGAGCAGTACTTC; CDR3: CASSQGPYEQYF
J: TRBJ2-1; V: TRBV5-1; D: -; size: many; DNA: TGCGCCAGCAGGGTAGCGGAATCCTACAATGAGCAGTTCTTC; CDR3: CASRVAESYNEQFF
J: TRBJ1-2; V: TRBV25-1; D: -; size: -; DNA: TGTGCCAGCAGTGGAGGACATGGCTACACCTTC; CDR3: CASSGGHGYTF
J: TRBJ2-3; V: TRBV20-1; D: -; size: -; DNA: TGCAGTGCTAGAGGCAGAATCATTACAGATACGCAGTATTTT; CDR3: CSARGRIITDTQYF
J: TRBJ1-2; V: TRBV19; D: -; size: -; DNA: TGTGCCAGTACCGACGGTTTGCGGGTTGGCTACACCTTC; CDR3: CASTDGLRVGYTF
J: TRBJ2-3; V: TRBV11-2; D: TRBD1; size: many; DNA: TGTGCCAGCAGCTTAGTGGGAAGGGGGCCCACAGATACGCAGTATTTT; CDR3: CASSLVGRGPTDTQYF
J: TRBJ1-1; V: TRBV29-1; D: -; size: -; DNA: TGCAGAGCAGGGGACACTGAAGCTTTCTTT; CDR3: CRAGDTEAFF
J: TRBJ2-2; V: TRBV7-9; D: -; size: -; DNA: TGTGCCAGCAGCTTAGGACACGGGGACACCGGGGAGCTGTTTTTT; CDR3: CASSLGHGDTGELFF
J: TRBJ2-3; V: TRBV25-1; D: -; size: few; DNA: TGTGCCAGCAGTGAAGGGCGGCAGACAGATACGCAGTATTTT; CDR3: CASSEGRQTDTQYF
J: TRBJ1-1; V: TRBV7-9; D: -; size: few; DNA: TGTGCCAGCAGCCCCGACCCGGCAGGCACTGAAGCTTTCTTT; CDR3: CASSPDPAGTEAFF
J: TRBJ2-1; V: TRBV11-2; D: -; size: -; DNA: TGTGCCAGCAGCTTAGAGGCATTAGCCGGTATGAATGAGCAGTTCTTC; CDR3: CASSLEALAGMNEQFF
J: TRBJ1-1; V: TRBV7-8; D: -; size: many; DNA: TGTGCCAGCAGCCAACCAAGGGCTGAAGCTTTCTTT; CDR3: CASSQPRAEAFF
J: TRBJ2-4; V: TRBV20-1; D: -; size: -; DNA: TGCAGTGCTAGAACACAGGGTGCCATTCAGTACTTC; CDR3: CSARTQGAIQYF
J: TRBJ1-6; V: TRBV6-5; D: TRBD1; size: -; DNA: TGTGCCAGCAGTTACCCCAGGGGGCAGGCGTATAATTCACCCCTCCACTTT; CDR3: CASSYPRGQAYNSPLHF
J: TRBJ1-4; V: TRBV20-1; D: -; size: few; DNA: TGCAGTGCTAGGAACGACGATGAAAAACTGTTTTTT; CDR3: CSARNDDEKLFF
J: TRBJ1-1; V: TRBV25-1; D: -; size: -; DNA: TGTGCCAGCAGCGAAAGGGACCTCCCTTTCTTT; CDR3: CASSERDLPFF
J: TRBJ1-2; V: TRBV29-1; D: -; size: few; DNA: TGCAGCGTATCGGCCCGATATGGCTACACCTTC; CDR3: CSVSARYGYTF
J: TRBJ1-6; V: TRBV20-1; D: TRBD1; size: few; DNA: TGCAGTGCTAGACCGGGACAGTATAATTCACCCCTCCACTTT; CDR3: CSARPGQYNSPLHF